Sequencing of this T cell receptor beta chain was carried out in a study of cytomegalovirus exposure and HLA in healthy donors. CDR1 is SGHRS, CDR2 YFSETQ, per germline. CDR3 length equals 20 residues. The J segment lost 7 bases and the V segment lost 9 bases, leaving 31 bases of the junction unmatched. This PCR relied on a set of 60 Vbeta primers and 13 Jbeta primers. Sequenced by immunoSEQ multiplex PCR; TCRdb stores in-frame clones only, minus some. Altogether roughly 150,000 clones are present, approximately 88% being singletons, with the ten largest covering 1.2%. The rearrangement links TRBV5-1 to TRBJ2-7; 10 bases are a match to TRBD1. Sequenced: PBMCs. The TCR sequence derives from a boy aged 2 to 10 in good health and CMV-seronegative. The CDR3 is CATPTFRQGAINARTGEQYF. CDR3 nucleotide sequence: TGCGCCACTCCGACCTTCAGACAGGGGGCGATTAATGCCCGAACCGGGGAGCAGTACTTC.